Each of the 23 T cell receptor beta chains below was sequenced from the same sample in a study of T cells after yellow fever vaccination. TCRdb reprocessed the 5' RACE reads with MiXCR, giving one entry per CDR3 protein. The table lists 100,000 to 150,000 distinct CDR3 sequences, around 7.7% of them singletons. This sample comprised CD4+ T cells sorted from PBMCs, obtained about 10 days after the first yellow fever vaccination. The source of these receptors is a man aged 18 to 30 who received the YFV17D yellow fever vaccine.

This clonotype was detected ten times or more. The V gene is TRBV9, the J gene TRBJ2-2; D is ambiguous. Germline assignment: CDR1 SGDLS and CDR2 YYNGEE. This CDR3 spans 13 amino acids. The ends were cut back, 0 bases at V and 1 base at J, with 1 base in the middle. CDR3 sequence (DNA): TGTGCCAGCAGCGTAGAGAACACCGGGGAGCTGTTTTTT. It yields the protein CASSVENTGELFF.

This clonotype was recorded many times. V and J are TRBV9 and TRBJ1-2; unclear D gene. CDR1 and CDR2 (germline): SGDLS, YYNGEE. V gave up 10 bases and J gave up 2 bases, with 9 bases separating them. The CDR3 runs to 11 residues. CDR3 bases: TGTGCCTCCGTCGGCAACTATGGCTACACCTTC. Its translation: CASVGNYGYTF.

This clonotype was seen ten or more times. The rearrangement uses TRBV5-6 and TRBJ2-7; D possibly uses TRBD1 or TRBD2 (5 bases each). Germline V lookup: CDR1 SGHDT, CDR2 YYEEEE. This CDR3 is built from 15 residues. V was trimmed by 0 bases and J by 4 bases, leaving 14 bases between them. This CDR3 reads CASSLAHPEGYEQYV. For the CDR3, the DNA is TGTGCCAGCAGCTTGGCTCACCCCGAGGGGTACGAGCAGTACGTC.

This clonotype has at least ten counts. The chain employs TRBV5-1 and TRBJ1-3; D ambiguous. CDR3 length: 14 amino acids. V lost 0 bases and J lost 3, with 7 bases in between. Germline CDR1 is SGHRS and CDR2 is YFSETQ. DNA of the CDR3: TGCGCCAGCAGCTTGGACCCGGTTGGAAACACCATATATTTT. Its translation is CASSLDPVGNTIYF.

This clonotype was picked up a small number of times. The chain recombines TRBV4-1 with TRBJ2-6; no clear D. Trimming took off 10 bases at V and 2 bases at J, with 12 bases between the two ends. This CDR3 comprises 14 residues. Looked up from germline, CDR1 is MGHRA and CDR2 is YSYEKL. This CDR3 reads CATQKGPGANVLTF. CDR3 coding DNA: TGCGCCACCCAAAAGGGTCCTGGGGCCAACGTCCTGACTTTC.

This clonotype appeared many times. The V gene is TRBV7-9, the J gene TRBJ1-2; D gene ambiguous. Germline values: CDR1 SEHNR, CDR2 FQNEAQ (reference sequence). Deletions cut 3 bases from V and 4 bases from J, with 15 bases between. The CDR3 length is 15 residues. The CDR3: CASSFGRSDIYGYTF. In DNA form, the CDR3 reads TGTGCCAGCAGCTTCGGGCGGAGCGATATCTATGGCTACACCTTC.

This clonotype was counted a few times. The chain uses TRBV19 and TRBJ1-5, with D maybe TRBD1 (5 bases). V dropped 9 bases and J dropped 1 base, with 13 bases sitting between them. Per germline, CDR1 LNHDA and CDR2 SQIVND (reference sequence). CDR3 size: 14 residues. CDR3 coding DNA: TGTGCCAGCAGACAGTATCCCAGCAATCAGCCCCAGCATTTT. Translating it yields CASRQYPSNQPQHF.

This clonotype was detected ten times or more. The chain is built from TRBV27 and TRBJ2-5, with D perhaps matching TRBD2 (5 bases). Trimming stripped 0 bases from V and 5 bases from J, with 10 bases between. Germline loops: CDR1 MNHEY, CDR2 SMNVEV (reference sequence). This CDR3 has 14 residues. The DNA for the CDR3 is TGTGCCAGCAGTTTATCGATGAGGGAGGAGACCCAGTACTTC. Encoded protein: CASSLSMREETQYF.

This clonotype was observed many times. This chain uses TRBV12-3 or TRBV12-4 with TRBJ1-2, with 10 nucleotides matching TRBD1. CDR3 length: 13 residues. The V and J ends lost 4 bases and 8 bases, in that order; junction bases with no gene match: 4. The CDR3 nucleotides read TGTGCCAGCAGTTCGACAGGGGGCAGGGGCTACACCTTC. Residues: CASSSTGGRGYTF.

The table lists this clonotype with many counts. The chain is built from TRBV12-3 or TRBV12-4 and TRBJ1-5; maybe TRBD1 (5 bases). Trimming stripped 1 base from V and 5 bases from J, with 9 bases between. The CDR3 has 14 amino acids. The CDR3 nucleotides read TGTGCCAGCAGTTTAGTCAGGGAGGATCAGCCCCAGCATTTT. It encodes CASSLVREDQPQHF.

This clonotype was counted many times. The rearrangement joins TRBV30 to TRBJ1-5; possible D gene TRBD1, 5 bases. The CDR3 has 13 amino acids. Germline lookup yields CDR1 GTSNPN and CDR2 SVGIG (reference sequence). The V and J ends lost 0 bases and 7 bases respectively, with 10 bases between them. CDR3 sequence (DNA): TGTGCCTGGAGTGTACGGGACGGCCAGCCCCAGCATTTT. Its protein product is CAWSVRDGQPQHF.

The J gene is TRBJ2-1, the V gene TRBV7-9; no clear D. The V gene's germline CDR1 is SEHNR and CDR2 FQNEAQ (reference sequence). This CDR3 has 13 residues. V lost 8 bases and J 3 bases, leaving 11 bases between the germline ends. The CDR3 DNA reads as TGTGCCAGCTGGCGGTTTGACTACAATGAGCAGTTCTTC. This gives the protein CASWRFDYNEQFF. The variable domain in full, with the rest retrieved from reference TRBV7-9 and TRBJ2-1, is DTGVSQNPRHKITKRGQNVTFRCDPISEHNRLYWYRQTLGQGPEFLTYFQNEAQLEKSRLLSDRFSAERPKGSFSTLEIQRTEQGDSAMYLCASWRFDYNEQFFGPGTRLTVL.

In this sample, this clonotype turned up many times. This chain joins TRBV7-3 and TRBJ2-1; D is possibly TRBD1 (5 bases). Germline loops: CDR1 SGHTA, CDR2 FQGTGA. The CDR3 runs to 13 residues. Deletions cut 3 bases from V and 4 bases from J, with 7 bases between. DNA for the CDR3: TGTGCCAGCAGCTTCGACAGTTACAATGAGCAGTTCTTC. Its translation is CASSFDSYNEQFF.

With respect to this clonotype: A read error may explain this, as a much larger clone is one base away. The chain combines TRBV9 with TRBJ1-6, with D perhaps matching TRBD1 (6 bases). Trimming shortened V by 0 bases and J by 7 bases, and 14 bases separated the two germline ends. This CDR3 region has 16 residues. In germline, CDR1 is SGDLS, CDR2 YYNGEE. Here the CDR3 DNA reads TGTGCCAGCAGCGTAGAAGGGGGACGGGGGAATTCACCCCTCCACTTT. This gives the protein CASSVEGGRGNSPLHF.

V and J are TRBV20-1 and TRBJ2-3, with D tentatively TRBD2 (6 bases). The V end lost 7 bases, the J end lost 5 bases, and 19 bases lay between the germline ends. In germline, CDR1 is DFQATT, CDR2 SNEGSKA (reference sequence). This CDR3 contains 14 residues. CDR3 coding DNA: TGCAGTGGGGGCGGCGGGAAGGGGCAAGATACGCAGTATTTT. Protein product: CSGGGGKGQDTQYF.

This clonotype has ten or more counts. The chain joins TRBV20-1 to TRBJ2-7, with 7 bases aligning to TRBD1. The CDR3 runs 14 residues. Trimming cost V 1 base and J 0 bases; bases outside gene matches: 3. The germline CDR1 and CDR2 sequences are DFQATT and SNEGSKA (reference sequence). This CDR3 is CSARGGTVSYEQYF. The DNA of the CDR3 is TGCAGTGCTAGAGGGGGGACAGTCTCCTACGAGCAGTACTTC.

This clonotype was seen only a few times. V and J are TRBV14 and TRBJ1-5; no firm D call. This CDR3 has 13 amino acids. The V gene lost 0 bases and the J gene lost 7 bases, with 7 bases spanning the gap. CDR1 SGHDN and CDR2 FVKESK come from the germline V gene. CDR3 DNA: TGTGCCAGCAGCCAAGATGCTATCCAGCCCCAGCATTTT. Translating it yields CASSQDAIQPQHF.

This clonotype was detected ten times or more. V is TRBV7-9 and J is TRBJ1-4, with 9 bases aligning to TRBD1. The CDR3 is made up of 16 amino acids. Trimming took 6 bases from V and 4 from J; bases not matched to a gene: 9. Germline V lookup: CDR1 SEHNR, CDR2 FQNEAQ (reference sequence). This CDR3 is CASSGTGSSRNEKLFF. The DNA for the CDR3 is TGTGCCAGCAGTGGGACAGGGTCCTCCCGTAATGAAAAACTGTTTTTT.

This chain links TRBV5-6 with TRBJ2-5; 7 bases are shared with TRBD2. In germline, CDR1 is SGHDT, CDR2 YYEEEE. The CDR3 runs 13 residues. The trim removed 7 bases at V and 2 bases at J, leaving 5 bases unmatched. The CDR3: CASGLGLQETQYF. The DNA of the CDR3 is TGTGCCAGCGGCCTGGGACTACAAGAGACCCAGTACTTC.

This clonotype was counted ten times or more. The chain uses TRBV15 and TRBJ1-5, with 8 bases fitting TRBD1. Germline loops: CDR1 LNHNV, CDR2 YYDKDF (reference sequence). This CDR3 has 16 residues. V trimming: 0 bases; J trimming: 7 bases; junction bases outside the gene matches: 8. The CDR3 loop reads CATSRDYGQGEQPQHF. The CDR3 DNA sequence: TGTGCCACCAGCAGAGATTATGGACAGGGTGAGCAGCCCCAGCATTTT.

This clonotype was observed a few times. The rearrangement links TRBV7-7 to TRBJ2-1, with unresolved D. There are 14 residues in the CDR3. Trimming removed 1 base at V and 10 bases at J, with 14 bases between. Germline loops: CDR1 SSHAT, CDR2 FNYEAQ (reference sequence). The CDR3 is CASSLEGFATEQFF. CDR3 bases: TGTGCCAGCAGCTTAGAAGGTTTCGCCACCGAGCAGTTCTTC.

This clonotype was recorded a few times. The V and J genes are TRBV7-2 and TRBJ2-3; TRBD2 aligns across 8 bases. Germline V gives CDR1 SGHTA, CDR2 FQGNSA. The CDR3 has 13 amino acids. V shed 5 bases and J 7 bases; nucleotides not matched to a gene: 5. DNA of the CDR3: TGTGCCAGCAGCCCGGGGGGGGGGAATACGCAGTATTTT. As protein: CASSPGGGNTQYF.

The J gene is TRBJ1-1, the V gene TRBV18; D remains unclear. The CDR3 contains 12 residues. CDR1 and CDR2 (germline): KGHSH, LQKENI. Between the trimmed V and J ends, which lost 6 bases and 4 bases, there was a span of 9 bases. The CDR3 here is CASSPSLTEAFF. The CDR3 DNA follows: TGTGCCAGCTCTCCATCCCTCACTGAAGCTTTCTTT.